The 30 T cell receptor beta chains reported below all come from one sample, sequenced in a study of T cell responses to AZD1222 COVID-19 vaccine. Libraries were prepared by immunoSEQ multiplex PCR; TCRdb keeps only in-frame clonotypes and omits some of them. This sample has 70,000 to 95,000 clones, with 75% to 95% found just once. This specimen consisted of peripheral blood, obtained 28 days after the second AZD1222 dose. These receptors originate from an adult who received the AZD1222 COVID-19 vaccine.

The chain uses TRBV7-9 and TRBJ2-7; 10 nucleotides match TRBD2. The CDR3 extends over 14 amino acids. V lost 8 bases, J lost 6 bases, and 10 bases stayed unmatched. CDR1 is SEHNR and CDR2 is FQNEAQ in the germline V gene (reference sequence). CDR3 bases: TGTGCCAGCGGAGGGGGACTAGCGACGGGCGAGCAGTACTTC. It encodes CASGGGLATGEQYF.

This clone was detected once. The chain couples TRBV11-2 to TRBJ1-5, with no clear D. This CDR3 comprises 13 residues. V dropped 3 bases and J dropped 2 bases, with 5 bases sitting between them. The germline CDR1 and CDR2 sequences are SGHAT and FQNNGV. As DNA, the CDR3 is TGTGCCAGCAGCTTTTCCGGCAATCAGCCCCAGCATTTT. This sequence encodes CASSFSGNQPQHF. Filled out from reference TRBV11-2 and TRBJ1-5, the complete variable domain reads EAGVAQSPRYKIIEKRQSVAFWCNPISGHATLYWYQQILGQGPKLLIQFQNNGVVDDSQLPKDRFSAERLKGVDSTLKIQPAKLEDSAVYLCASSFSGNQPQHFGDGTRLSIL.

The chain is built from TRBV18 and TRBJ2-7; 8 nucleotides line up with TRBD2. After removal of 3 bases from V and 0 bases from J, the junction contained 1 base not matched to a gene. The CDR3 is made up of 14 amino acids. CDR1 is KGHSH, CDR2 LQKENI, per germline. DNA of the CDR3: TGTGCCAGCTCACCCGGACTAGCCTCCTACGAGCAGTACTTC. Amino acid sequence: CASSPGLASYEQYF.

This chain joins TRBV5-1 and TRBJ2-2; 7 nucleotides line up with TRBD2. With V trimmed by 4 bases and J by 4 bases, 13 bases remained unmatched. CDR1 and CDR2 (germline): SGHRS, YFSETQ. The CDR3 covers 17 residues. This CDR3 reads CASSVGPGGGTTGELFF. CDR3 sequence (DNA): TGCGCCAGCAGCGTAGGACCCGGGGGAGGGACCACCGGGGAGCTGTTTTTT.

This clone was detected a few times. The chain links TRBV14 to TRBJ2-7, with D perhaps TRBD1 or TRBD2 (5 bases each). V was trimmed by 4 bases and J by 4 bases, leaving 17 bases between them. CDR3 length equals 15 residues. Per the germline V gene, CDR1 is SGHDN and CDR2 is FVKESK. This chain's CDR3 is CASSPKPRGVYEQYF. CDR3 sequence (DNA): TGTGCCAGCAGCCCTAAACCTCGGGGCGTGTACGAGCAGTACTTC.

The V call is TRBV28, the J call TRBJ1-1; D not certain. CDR1 MDHEN and CDR2 SYDVKM come from the germline V gene. The CDR3 has 17 residues. Trimming removed 2 bases at V and 1 base at J, with 17 bases between. CDR3 region: CASSLGRSKWSNTEAFF. The CDR3 DNA sequence: TGTGCCAGCAGTTTAGGCAGGTCTAAGTGGTCGAACACTGAAGCTTTCTTT.

The rearrangement joins TRBV4-1 to TRBJ2-1; 7 bases line up with TRBD1. J lost 0 bases, V lost 3 bases, and 5 bases had no gene match. The CDR3 has 16 amino acids. The germline V gene encodes CDR1 MGHRA and CDR2 YSYEKL. The CDR3 DNA sequence: TGCGCCAGCAGCCATGACAGGGACAGCTCCTACAATGAGCAGTTCTTC. Protein: CASSHDRDSSYNEQFF.

The chain couples TRBV4-2 to TRBJ2-3; D is unclear. CDR3 size: 18 residues. CDR1 is LGHNA and CDR2 is YNFKEQ in the germline V gene. V was trimmed by 0 bases and J by 4 bases, leaving 20 bases between them. The CDR3 here is CASSQDWIAMKTPDTQYF. The CDR3 DNA reads TGTGCCAGCAGCCAAGATTGGATTGCGATGAAGACCCCAGATACGCAGTATTTT.

The rearrangement uses TRBV30 and TRBJ1-5, with TRBD1 matching over 10 bases. V lost 7 bases and J lost 4; bases outside the gene matches: 7. CDR1 is GTSNPN and CDR2 is SVGIG in the germline V gene (reference sequence). This CDR3 is built from 14 residues. DNA of the CDR3: TGTGCCTTTGACAGGGGGCGCGGTAATCAGCCCCAGCATTTT. Amino acid sequence: CAFDRGRGNQPQHF.

This clone was observed a single time. The rearrangement links TRBV6-2 or TRBV6-3 to TRBJ1-3, with a possible D match to TRBD1 (6 bases). Per germline, CDR1 MNHEY and CDR2 SVGEGT. Trimming pared 2 bases from V and 0 bases from J, leaving 17 bases between. CDR3 length equals 18 residues. CDR3 sequence (DNA): TGTGCCAGCAGTTACCAGCGGGGGCAAACGAACTCTGGAAACACCATATATTTT. It specifies CASSYQRGQTNSGNTIYF.

The V gene is TRBV14, the J gene TRBJ1-6; D is undetermined. The CDR3 runs to 13 residues. The V end lost 10 bases, the J end lost 10 bases, and 17 bases lay between the germline ends. The germline gives CDR1 SGHDN, CDR2 FVKESK. CDR3 DNA: TGTGCCATTTCTAAGAGGAGGTTGTCACCCCTCCACTTT. It specifies CAISKRRLSPLHF.

The CDR3 loop reads CASSSGGGGYEKLFF. The CDR3 DNA sequence: TGTGCCAGCAGCTCCGGGGGAGGGGGGTACGAAAAACTGTTTTTT. The J gene is TRBJ1-4, the V gene TRBV6-5; a weak D match, TRBD1 (6 bases). This CDR3 spans 15 amino acids. The V end lost 6 bases, the J end lost 8 bases, and 19 bases lay between the germline ends. Germline V CDR1 and CDR2: MNHEY, SVGAGI.

This clone occurred once. The chain is built from TRBV6-1 and TRBJ1-5, with a tentative D call TRBD1 (5 bases). The CDR3 is 17 amino acids. Between the trimmed V and J ends, which lost 3 bases and 0 bases, there was a span of 15 bases. Germline V gene sequence: CDR1 MNHNS, CDR2 SASEGT. The CDR3 coding sequence is TGTGCCAGCAGTGACCTGGACCGGGGCAATAGCAATCAGCCCCAGCATTTT. This encodes CASSDLDRGNSNQPQHF.

This clone was recorded once. The V gene is TRBV24-1, the J gene TRBJ2-3; 10 bases are shared with TRBD1. Germline CDR1 and CDR2: KGHDR and SFDVKD. Trimming at V came to 1 base and at J to 3 bases, leaving 6 bases not matched to a gene. CDR3 size: 17 residues. The CDR3 DNA reads TGTGCCACCAGTGATTTAACCCGGACAGGGGGGACAGATACGCAGTATTTT. Protein product: CATSDLTRTGGTDTQYF.

The gene calls are TRBV7-9 and TRBJ2-3; D ambiguous. CDR1 and CDR2 from the germline V gene are SEHNR and FQNEAQ (reference sequence). This CDR3 contains 12 residues. The V end lost 5 bases, the J end lost 1 base, and 4 bases lay between the germline ends. CDR3 nucleotide sequence: TGTGCCAGCAGCGCCGGCACAGATACGCAGTATTTT. It translates to CASSAGTDTQYF.

The chain couples TRBV25-1 to TRBJ1-5, with D possibly matching TRBD1 (6 bases). Between the trimmed V and J ends, which lost 6 bases and 3 bases, there was a span of 15 bases. The length of the CDR3 is 15 residues. Per germline, CDR1 MGHDK and CDR2 SYGVNS. The CDR3 DNA sequence: TGTGCCAGCAGCCCCGGGGGCCACCCCAATCAGCCCCAGCATTTT. Its protein product is CASSPGGHPNQPQHF.

The rearrangement uses TRBV7-2 and TRBJ1-1, with a tentative D call TRBD1 (5 bases). CDR3 length equals 14 residues. CDR1 SGHTA and CDR2 FQGNSA come from the germline V gene. V gave up 3 bases and J gave up 1 base, with 9 bases separating them. The CDR3, as DNA: TGTGCCAGCAGCTTCGGGGCGGCGAACACTGAAGCTTTCTTT. It yields the protein CASSFGAANTEAFF. The variable domain in full, completed from reference TRBV7-2 and TRBJ1-1, reads GAGVSQSPSNKVTEKGKDVELRCDPISGHTALYWYRQSLGQGLEFLIYFQGNSAPDKSGLPSDRFSAERTGGSVSTLTIQRTQQEDSAVYLCASSFGAANTEAFFGQGTRLTVV.

V gene TRBV28 combines with J gene TRBJ2-7; 9 bases fit TRBD2. Germline V lookup: CDR1 MDHEN, CDR2 SYDVKM. The trim removed 7 bases at V and 7 bases at J, leaving 14 bases unmatched. The CDR3 loop spans 15 amino acids. The CDR3 is CASTPKLAGESEQYF. CDR3 DNA sequence: TGTGCCAGCACCCCAAAACTAGCGGGCGAAAGTGAGCAGTACTTC.

The chain uses TRBV6-5 and TRBJ2-1, with D perhaps being TRBD1 or TRBD2 (5 bases each). CDR3 length: 13 residues. Germline CDR1 MNHEY, CDR2 SVGAGI. The V gene lost 7 bases and the J gene lost 5 bases, with 12 bases spanning the gap. The CDR3 coding sequence is TGTGCCAGCAATCGGGACGGTAACAATGAGCAGTTCTTC. Its translation: CASNRDGNNEQFF.

The V call is TRBV5-6, the J call TRBJ2-7; the D gene is possibly TRBD1 (6 bases). The V end lost 0 bases, the J end lost 6 bases, and 10 bases lay between the germline ends. The CDR3 has 13 amino acids. Germline V gene lookup returns CDR1 SGHDT and CDR2 YYEEEE. The chain's CDR3 is CASSLAGVGEQYF. The CDR3 nucleotides read TGTGCCAGCAGCTTGGCAGGGGTAGGCGAGCAGTACTTC.

A single count supports this clone. This chain joins TRBV28 and TRBJ2-3, with a weak D call TRBD2 (6 bases). CDR3 length: 13 amino acids. CDR1 and CDR2 (germline): MDHEN, SYDVKM. V lost 10 bases, J lost 12 bases, and 23 bases lay in between. The CDR3 spells CAIRGVPTLTQYF. Written as DNA, the CDR3 is TGTGCCATCCGCGGGGTACCCACGCTTACCCAGTATTTT.

The CDR3 coding sequence is TGTGCCAGCAGTTTCTCAGTGAGCTCCTACGAGCAGTACTTC. Protein: CASSFSVSSYEQYF. This chain uses TRBV27 with TRBJ2-7; D not resolved. The CDR3 consists of 14 residues. Germline V CDR1 and CDR2: MNHEY, SMNVEV (reference sequence). Trimming removed 3 bases from V and 0 bases from J, with 9 bases in between.

This chain links TRBV5-6 with TRBJ1-2; D gene uncertain. Germline V lookup: CDR1 SGHDT, CDR2 YYEEEE. Trimming pared 0 bases from V and 8 bases from J, leaving 11 bases between. This CDR3 comprises 13 residues. The CDR3 reads CASSLGRLAGYTF. The DNA for the CDR3 is TGTGCCAGCAGCTTGGGACGGTTGGCCGGCTACACCTTC.

This chain links TRBV9 with TRBJ2-7; the match to TRBD2 covers 7 bases. The length of the CDR3 is 16 residues. V lost 4 bases to trimming and J lost 1 base; unmatched junction nucleotides: 11. The germline gives CDR1 SGDLS, CDR2 YYNGEE. This CDR3 is CASSHSTSSTSYEQYF. The CDR3 DNA follows: TGTGCCAGCAGCCATTCGACTAGCTCTACGTCCTACGAGCAGTACTTC.

The chain employs TRBV27 and TRBJ2-6; 8 nucleotides line up with TRBD2. Germline assignment: CDR1 MNHEY and CDR2 SMNVEV (reference sequence). This CDR3 comprises 13 residues. The trim removed 6 bases at V and 10 bases at J, leaving 5 bases unmatched. The CDR3 bases are TGTGCCAGCAGGGTCCGGGGGGGGAACGTCCTGACTTTC. Protein sequence: CASRVRGGNVLTF.

The chain recombines TRBV7-3 with TRBJ2-7; no firm D call. Germline V lookup: CDR1 SGHTA, CDR2 FQGTGA. With 1 base removed from V and 2 bases from J, the gap between germline ends came to 6 bases. This CDR3 spans 13 amino acids. The CDR3 region has the DNA TGTGCCAGCAGCTTAAAAGGGACCTACGAGCAGTACTTC. It is translated as CASSLKGTYEQYF.

This clone was detected a few times. This chain uses TRBV30 with TRBJ1-1; tentatively, D is TRBD1 (5 bases). V lost 0 bases and J lost 6, with 14 bases in between. The CDR3 is 14 residues long. CDR1 is GTSNPN and CDR2 is SVGIG in the germline V gene (reference sequence). The CDR3 nucleotides read TGTGCCTGGAGTGTGGGGCACTTTGGCGCTGAAGCTTTCTTT. This gives the protein CAWSVGHFGAEAFF.

The chain uses TRBV5-1 and TRBJ1-1; the D gene is possibly TRBD1 (5 bases). The ends were cut back, 5 bases at V and 2 bases at J, with 10 bases in the middle. Germline V gene data show CDR1 as SGHRS and CDR2 as YFSETQ. The CDR3 extends over 13 amino acids. This chain's CDR3 is CASRGDPNTEAFF. The CDR3, as DNA: TGCGCCAGCAGAGGGGACCCCAACACTGAAGCTTTCTTT.

The rearrangement links TRBV2 to TRBJ2-3; 11 positions agree with TRBD2. Germline lookup yields CDR1 SNHLY and CDR2 FYNNEI. CDR3 size: 15 residues. The V and J ends lost 6 bases and 0 bases, in that order; junction bases with no gene match: 2. CDR3 residues: CASSVAGGSTDTQYF. DNA for the CDR3: TGTGCCAGCAGCGTAGCGGGAGGGAGCACAGATACGCAGTATTTT.

This rearrangement joins TRBV5-1 to TRBJ1-1; D is ambiguous. CDR3 length equals 14 residues. Trimming cost V 0 bases and J 0 bases, with 6 bases left between them. Germline V gene lookup returns CDR1 SGHRS and CDR2 YFSETQ. CDR3 sequence (DNA): TGCGCCAGCAGCTTGGACAGTGTGAACACTGAAGCTTTCTTT. Translation: CASSLDSVNTEAFF.